The 29 T cell receptor beta chains given below trace back to one sample, sequenced in a study of T cell responses to AZD1222 COVID-19 vaccine. Sequencing was performed with immunoSEQ multiplex PCR; in TCRdb, only in-frame clones are kept and a portion is missing. The sample has approximately 100,000 clones; approximately 88% are singletons. The input for sequencing was peripheral blood, taken on day 0 of AZD1222 vaccination. These TCRs come from an adult in good health.

This chain uses TRBV2 with TRBJ2-1, with 12 bases lining up with TRBD2. Germline-derived CDR1 and CDR2 are SNHLY and FYNNEI. The length of the CDR3 is 16 residues. V dropped 8 bases and J dropped 2; count of bases not matched to a gene: 7. The CDR3 protein is CASAPSGRGAYNEQFF. In nucleotides, the CDR3 is TGTGCCAGCGCCCCTAGCGGGAGGGGAGCCTACAATGAGCAGTTCTTC.

The V call is TRBV2, the J call TRBJ2-1; 7 nucleotides line up with TRBD1. The ends lost 7 bases at V and 4 bases at J; junction bases unmatched: 4. Per germline, CDR1 SNHLY and CDR2 FYNNEI. The CDR3 contains 13 residues. The CDR3 loop reads CASKDRSYNEQFF. The CDR3 DNA follows: TGTGCCAGCAAGGACAGGTCGTACAATGAGCAGTTCTTC.

The chain is built from TRBV19 and TRBJ1-6; 7 bases are a match to TRBD1. CDR3 length: 14 amino acids. Germline CDR1 and CDR2: LNHDA and SQIVND (reference sequence). Unmatched junction bases numbered 5, after V lost 7 bases and J lost 5 bases. The CDR3 coding sequence is TGTGCCAGTACGGGGGACAGTGATAATTCACCCCTCCACTTT. Encoded protein: CASTGDSDNSPLHF.

This CDR3 is CASSLREPSGANVLTF. CDR3 nucleotide sequence: TGTGCCAGCAGTTTAAGAGAACCCTCTGGGGCCAACGTCCTGACTTTC. V gene TRBV28 combines with J gene TRBJ2-6; D is unresolved. CDR1 is MDHEN, CDR2 SYDVKM, per germline. CDR3 length: 16 amino acids. V was shortened by 2 bases and J by 0 bases, with 8 bases between the two germline ends.

This clone showed up just once. The chain employs TRBV7-2 and TRBJ2-7, with TRBD1 matching over 9 bases. Per germline, CDR1 SGHTA and CDR2 FQGNSA. This CDR3 region has 15 residues. With V trimmed by 1 base and J by 6 bases, 7 bases remained unmatched. As DNA, the CDR3 is TGTGCCAGCAGCTTAGGATCAGGGACAGGGAGCGAGCAGTACTTC. This gives the protein CASSLGSGTGSEQYF.

The rearrangement links TRBV7-8 to TRBJ1-1; D remains unclear. Deletions cut 1 base from V and 1 base from J, with 7 bases between. CDR3 length: 14 amino acids. Looked up from germline, CDR1 is SGHVS and CDR2 is FQNEAQ. The CDR3 region is CASSLGSGNTEAFF. CDR3 sequence (DNA): TGTGCCAGCAGCTTAGGATCGGGGAACACTGAAGCTTTCTTT.

This clone was detected once. The chain uses TRBV5-1 and TRBJ1-2, with a tentative D call TRBD1 (5 bases). V was cut by 1 base and J by 6 bases, with 10 bases left in between. Germline CDR1 SGHRS, CDR2 YFSETQ. CDR3 length equals 13 residues. Here the CDR3 DNA reads TGCGCCAGCAGCTTGTCAGGGAGGGATGGCTACACCTTC. This encodes CASSLSGRDGYTF.

This chain connects TRBV28 to TRBJ2-3; 9 bases line up with TRBD1. The V and J ends lost 7 bases and 1 base, in that order; junction bases with no gene match: 6. The CDR3 has 15 amino acids. In germline, CDR1 is MDHEN, CDR2 SYDVKM. This CDR3 reads CASKTGGIGTDTQYF. The CDR3 DNA sequence: TGTGCCAGCAAGACAGGGGGTATAGGCACAGATACGCAGTATTTT.

The rearrangement joins TRBV11-3 to TRBJ2-1, with D perhaps TRBD1 or TRBD2 (5 bases each). The CDR3 is 18 amino acids. V dropped 2 bases and J dropped 7 bases, with 24 bases sitting between them. Germline CDR1 and CDR2: SGHNT and YENEEA. In nucleotides, the CDR3 is TGTGCCAGCAGCTTAAGCGGAGAGGGGAGAGGGCAGGAAAATGAGCAGTTCTTC. Translating gives CASSLSGEGRGQENEQFF.

J is TRBJ2-7 and V is TRBV5-1; D remains unclear. With 0 bases removed from V and 5 bases from J, the gap between germline ends came to 15 bases. Germline loops: CDR1 SGHRS, CDR2 YFSETQ. The length of the CDR3 is 15 residues. In DNA, the CDR3 is TGCGCCAGCAGCTTGGTTGCTGGGTCCTCGGACGAGCAGTACTTC. It specifies CASSLVAGSSDEQYF.

The rearrangement links TRBV28 to TRBJ2-2; 8 bases agree with TRBD1. Germline assignment: CDR1 MDHEN and CDR2 SYDVKM. The ends lost 5 bases at V and 0 bases at J; junction bases unmatched: 2. This CDR3 spans 15 amino acids. The DNA for the CDR3 is TGTGCCAGCAGTCCAGGGGGCGCGAACACCGGGGAGCTGTTTTTT. It encodes CASSPGGANTGELFF.

The chain links TRBV7-6 to TRBJ2-5; 9 nucleotides agree with TRBD1. The CDR3 totals 15 residues. CDR1 and CDR2 (germline): SGHVS, FNYEAQ. J lost 5 bases, V lost 6 bases, and 10 bases had no gene match. The CDR3 here is CASSQGTGREETQYF. The CDR3 nucleotides are TGTGCCAGCAGTCAAGGGACAGGGCGTGAGGAGACCCAGTACTTC.

The chain uses TRBV25-1 and TRBJ2-1; 9 bases fit TRBD1. With 3 bases clipped from V and 7 bases from J, the junction kept 7 bases outside the gene matches. The CDR3 is 15 amino acids. In germline, CDR1 is MGHDK, CDR2 SYGVNS. The CDR3 region has the DNA TGTGCCAGCAGTGAGCCGGGACAGGGCCTAAATGAGCAGTTCTTC. Translated: CASSEPGQGLNEQFF.

The J gene is TRBJ2-3, the V gene TRBV5-1; the match to TRBD2 covers 7 bases. Germline V gene data show CDR1 as SGHRS and CDR2 as YFSETQ. This CDR3 has 15 residues. V gave up 0 bases and J gave up 2 bases; unmatched junction bases: 3. CDR3 sequence reads: CASSLVGGITDTQYF. CDR3 nucleotide sequence: TGCGCCAGCAGCTTGGTGGGGGGGATCACAGATACGCAGTATTTT.

As for this clone: The sample carries other DNA sequences with the same CDR3. The chain couples TRBV27 to TRBJ2-7; D tentatively reads TRBD1 or TRBD2 (5 bases each). Germline assignment: CDR1 MNHEY and CDR2 SMNVEV (reference sequence). This CDR3 contains 13 residues. The V end lost 5 bases, the J end lost 2 bases, and 10 bases lay between the germline ends. Here the CDR3 DNA reads TGTGCCAGCAGTCGGGACCGCGCCTACGAGCAGTACTTC. Residues: CASSRDRAYEQYF.

The rearrangement links TRBV3-1 (or the pseudogene TRBV3-2) to TRBJ1-1; unclear D gene. V gave up 0 bases and J gave up 11 bases, with 10 bases separating them. The CDR3 spans 12 residues. Germline CDR1 LGHDT, CDR2 YNNKEL (reference sequence). This CDR3 is CASSQDHRGAFF. CDR3 nucleotides: TGTGCCAGCAGCCAAGATCACAGAGGGGCTTTCTTT.

The CDR3 sequence: CASSLTGDANEKLFF. Written as DNA, the CDR3 is TGTGCCAGCAGCCTTACAGGGGATGCTAATGAAAAACTGTTTTTT. The V gene is TRBV13, the J gene TRBJ1-4; TRBD1 agrees at 7 bases. The CDR3 has 15 residues. CDR1 is PRHDT and CDR2 is FYEKMQ in the germline V gene (reference sequence). Trimming at V came to 5 bases and at J to 3 bases, leaving 6 bases not matched to a gene.

V is TRBV21-1 and J is TRBJ2-6; the table calls TRBD2, which could not be checked here. TRBV21-1 is a pseudogene locus. The CDR3 is 15 amino acids. CDR3 sequence reads: CASSKRGSGANVLTF. In DNA, the CDR3 is TGTGCCAGCAGCAAACGAGGGTCTGGGGCCAACGTCCTGACTTTC.

This clone was observed a handful of times. The V call is TRBV6-5, the J call TRBJ2-7; 9 positions agree with TRBD1. The CDR3 covers 15 residues. Trimming took 7 bases from V and 1 from J; bases not matched to a gene: 8. CDR1 and CDR2 from the germline V gene are MNHEY and SVGAGI. DNA of the CDR3: TGTGCCAGCAACCCAGGACAGGGGTCTTCCTACGAGCAGTACTTC. Translation: CASNPGQGSSYEQYF.

The J gene is TRBJ1-2, the V gene TRBV7-2; 7 bases map to TRBD1. The ends lost 5 bases at V and 7 bases at J; junction bases unmatched: 13. This CDR3 is 15 amino acids long. Germline V gene sequence: CDR1 SGHTA, CDR2 FQGNSA. CDR3 nucleotide sequence: TGTGCCAGCAGCCCTGGGTATTCTGAGGGGGCTGGCTACACCTTC. Protein sequence: CASSPGYSEGAGYTF. The entire variable domain, with the rest obtained from reference TRBV7-2 and TRBJ1-2, is as follows: GAGVSQSPSNKVTEKGKDVELRCDPISGHTALYWYRQSLGQGLEFLIYFQGNSAPDKSGLPSDRFSAERTGGSVSTLTIQRTQQEDSAVYLCASSPGYSEGAGYTFGSGTRLTVV.

The chain has TRBV27 and TRBJ2-7; TRBD2 aligns across 12 bases. Germline V CDR1 and CDR2: MNHEY, SMNVEV (reference sequence). CDR3 length: 17 amino acids. V dropped 2 bases and J dropped 3; count of bases not matched to a gene: 8. The CDR3 spells CASSLLAGGRFSYEQYF. The CDR3 coding sequence is TGTGCCAGCAGTTTACTAGCGGGGGGGCGCTTCAGCTACGAGCAGTACTTC.

A single count supports this clone. The V and J genes are TRBV24-1 and TRBJ1-5; D uncertain. The CDR3 totals 12 residues. Germline V CDR1 and CDR2: KGHDR, SFDVKD. Trimming pared 2 bases from V and 6 bases from J, leaving 4 bases between. CDR3 residues: CATSDWGQPQHF. The CDR3 DNA follows: TGTGCCACCAGTGATTGGGGTCAGCCCCAGCATTTT.

The chain recombines TRBV9 with TRBJ1-1, with D perhaps matching TRBD1 (5 bases). Germline values: CDR1 SGDLS, CDR2 YYNGEE. The length of the CDR3 is 17 residues. V was pared by 3 bases and J by 6 bases, with 24 bases between. This CDR3 is CASSAIPAGGRGAEAFF. In DNA, the CDR3 is TGTGCCAGCAGCGCAATCCCGGCGGGGGGAAGAGGGGCTGAAGCTTTCTTT.

The gene calls are TRBV2 and TRBJ1-2; TRBD1 is a possible D gene (6 bases). Germline-derived CDR1 and CDR2 are SNHLY and FYNNEI. This CDR3 region has 15 residues. The germline V and J ends were trimmed by 4 bases and 5 bases, with 17 bases remaining between them. CDR3 DNA sequence: TGTGCCAGCAGTGTTGGGCAGGGGCAAGCATATGGCTACACCTTC. Translation: CASSVGQGQAYGYTF.

This clone is a singleton in its sample. The chain carries TRBV7-2 and TRBJ2-5; TRBD2 aligns across 8 bases. The V segment lost 5 bases and the J segment 1 base; nucleotides outside the gene matches: 9. Germline-derived CDR1 and CDR2 are SGHTA and FQGNSA. This CDR3 has 16 amino acids. The CDR3 coding sequence is TGTGCCAGCAGCCCTACGGGAGGGGTTGTCCAAGAGACCCAGTACTTC. It codes for CASSPTGGVVQETQYF.

V usage is TRBV12-5 and J usage is TRBJ2-3; TRBD2 aligns across 10 bases. The V gene's germline CDR1 is LGHNT and CDR2 FRNRAP. V lost 4 bases to trimming and J lost 3 bases; unmatched junction nucleotides: 7. CDR3 size: 16 residues. The CDR3 DNA follows: TGTGCTAGTGGTTCCGGAGCGGGGGGGAAGACAGATACGCAGTATTTT. It translates to CASGSGAGGKTDTQYF.

This chain connects TRBV27 to TRBJ1-5, with no clear D. CDR3 length equals 16 residues. The germline gives CDR1 MNHEY, CDR2 SMNVEV (reference sequence). The V end lost 5 bases, the J end lost 2 bases, and 16 bases lay between the germline ends. CDR3 sequence reads: CASSPTGSGRNQPQHF. CDR3 bases: TGTGCCAGCAGTCCGACGGGGTCCGGGCGCAATCAGCCCCAGCATTTT.

The rearrangement joins TRBV9 to TRBJ1-1; D gene uncertain. From germline, CDR1 is SGDLS and CDR2 YYNGEE. The CDR3 is 15 amino acids. V lost 1 base, J lost 3 bases, and 13 bases lay in between. This chain's CDR3 is CASSVLGNKDTEAFF. The CDR3 region has the DNA TGTGCCAGCAGCGTACTGGGTAATAAGGACACTGAAGCTTTCTTT.

The CDR3 nucleotides read TGCGCCAGCAGCCGTTCAGGACAGGGGTTGAATGAGCAGTTCTTC. It yields the protein CASSRSGQGLNEQFF. V and J are TRBV4-3 and TRBJ2-1; the match to TRBD1 covers 9 bases. V dropped 4 bases and J dropped 7; count of bases not matched to a gene: 8. The CDR3 is made up of 15 amino acids. Germline CDR1 is LGHNA and CDR2 is YSLEER.